This TCR beta chain was observed in a study of shared clonotypes between healthy human individuals (TCRdb year 2020). About the study as a whole: Three men and a couple of women, aged 18 to 49 years, made up the cohort. Blood TCR repertoires of about five healthy adults were deeply sequenced to estimate repertoire size and the extent of clonotype sharing between individuals. To increase sequencing depth and limit assay-specific biases, different laboratories used diverse techniques to prepare libraries and sequence TCR repertoires. Between about 0.8 and 9 billion PBMCs per donor were obtained by leukapheresis. For each donor, three plates each were used for CD4 naive and CD4 memory, two plates were used for CD8 naive, and one plate was used for CD8 memory.

The study at large found these results: Compared with non-shared clonotypes, the clonotypes found in all four sorted-subset donors had higher generation probabilities. Pairwise subsampling indicated that sequencing depth was expected to affect the degree of clonotype sharing among donors. Because the study included only a small number of donors, the genetic and exposure-history diversity represented was limited. Only blood was sampled, and tissue TCR repertoires likely differ from those in blood. Naive subsets generally had larger estimated clonotype richness than memory subsets. Rarefaction of sorted-subset datasets indicated incomplete sequencing despite the large sequencing depth. About 5% of naive CD4, 3% to 3.5% of naive CD8, 2% to 2.5% of memory CD4, and about 0.4% of memory CD8 clonotypes were shared across several donors.

Using the deep immunoSEQ assay, multiplex PCR amplified TCR CDR3 regions from genomic DNA. Extracted genomic DNA from each cell subset was distributed evenly across all wells of several immunoSEQ 96-well plates, and each plate was treated as a replicate. For sorted subsets, each replicate PCR was loaded with roughly 190 ng genomic DNA, equivalent to 25,000 to 35,000 T cell genomes. The purified libraries were quantified using a Qubit 3.0 fluorometer, sized with a Bioanalyzer 2100, and then quantified again using the KAPA Library Quantification kit. Each immunoSEQ 96-well plate was sequenced on its own single-read 150-cycle Illumina NextSeq 550 flow cell. As for the original processing: The immunoSEQ output contained only junctional sequences without quality scores, so filtering could not match that applied to full-length reads. Sequences were annotated with PyIR, a Python wrapper for IgBLAST v1.9, and V/J genes and CDR3 were assigned using IMGT germline references. Reads were filtered out if the reads had weak V/J assignments (E-value above 1e-6), no CDR3, stop codons, out-of-frame junctions, or ambiguous translated residues. V3J clonotypes were defined as sequences sharing the same inferred V gene, J gene, and CDR3 amino acid sequence. Percentage overlap between repertoires was calculated by dividing the number of shared unique clonotypes by the size of the smaller repertoire. RTK rarefaction, the Chao1 estimator, and Recon v2.1 estimates of unobserved clonotypes were used to assess repertoire richness. Generation probabilities for all TCRbeta clonotypes obtained by the gDNA method from four donors were computed using OLGA. As stored in TCRdb, this immuneACCESS dataset retains in-frame rearrangements with V and J assigned. A fraction of the clones does not appear; measured against another copy, unresolved V genes explain less than half of the discrepancy, and the remainder lacks a known reason. V and J calls and clone size are as listed in that table; D and trimming were resolved from the DNA. Across this sample there are about 610,000 clones, with 95% to 97% seen only once. The ten largest clones add up to more than 0.085% of the sample.

On this clone itself: What this receptor recognizes is not known. Per-base quality was not reported, and no clone a single base away is much larger than it.

The CDR3 covers 14 residues, taking in both the cysteine and the phenylalanine. Solely the CDR3 DNA is kept, with 42 bases framed from the first base. V lost 5 bases and J lost 2 bases; the stretch between them is 12 bases long. CDR1 and CDR2 are read off the germline V gene as MDHEN and SYDVKM. CD8 naive samples consisted of CD45RO-negative cells that were positively selected for CCR7, yielding a CD45RA+CCR7+ population without TemRA cells. Healthy HIV-negative adults with no recently reported acute infections or vaccinations were included as donors. Only Caucasian adults living in Nashville, Tennessee, USA were represented among the donors. Blood was obtained by leukapheresis, after which PBMCs were separated by Ficoll-Histopaque density gradient centrifugation and cryopreserved in liquid nitrogen vapor phase. Purity and quantity of every magnetically sorted T cell population were checked by analytical flow cytometry. Genomic DNA was isolated from every sorted fraction and measured by UV absorbance on a Nanodrop 2000c.

Here the chain combines TRBV28 and TRBJ2-5; a weak D assignment points to TRBD2 (6 bases agree). The sequenced sample consisted of naive CD8+ T cells sorted from blood. This specimen's cell subset or site label, interpreted: CD45RA+CCR7+. This receptor was taken from a woman aged 30 to 39 in good health. The bases are TGTGCCAGCAGTCTAGAGCGGGCGCAAGAGACCCAGTACTTC. It translates to CASSLERAQETQYF.